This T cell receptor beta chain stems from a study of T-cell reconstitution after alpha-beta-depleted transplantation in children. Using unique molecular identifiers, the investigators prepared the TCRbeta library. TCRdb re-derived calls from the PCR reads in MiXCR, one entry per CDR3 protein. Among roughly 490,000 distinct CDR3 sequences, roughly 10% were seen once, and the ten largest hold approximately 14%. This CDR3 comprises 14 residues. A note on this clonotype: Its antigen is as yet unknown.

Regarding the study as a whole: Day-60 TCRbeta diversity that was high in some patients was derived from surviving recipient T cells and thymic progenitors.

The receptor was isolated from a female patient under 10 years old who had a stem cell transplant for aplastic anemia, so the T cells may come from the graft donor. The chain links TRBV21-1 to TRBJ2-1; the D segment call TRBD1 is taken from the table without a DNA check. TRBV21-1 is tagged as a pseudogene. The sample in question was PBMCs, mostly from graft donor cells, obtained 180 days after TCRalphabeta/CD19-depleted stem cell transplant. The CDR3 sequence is CASKPKDRVNEQFF. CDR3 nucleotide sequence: TGTGCCAGCAAGCCCAAGGACAGGGTCAATGAGCAGTTCTTC.